This is a list of T cell receptor beta chains from one sample in a study of T cell changes during pregnancy in multiple sclerosis. Measured with immunoSEQ multiplex PCR; TCRdb has only the in-frame clones, and not every one. The sample comprises 85,000 to 90,000 clones, nearly 95% of which are singletons, and about 1.6% rests with the top ten. Specimen: peripheral blood, collected after pregnancy. All receptors derive from a female donor in good health, enrolled as a control in a pregnancy study. Each CDR3 is given with its conserved first and last residue. D genes are given only for firm matches. The listing skips clone size in some rows; elsewhere it reads once, few, many or a size class.

d_call	j_call	clone_size	v_call	cdr3_nt	cdr3_aa
-	TRBJ2-3	-	TRBV19	TGTGCCAGTAGTATACTCGACAGGCGGATATCCACAGATACGCAGTATTTT	CASSILDRRISTDTQYF
-	TRBJ1-2	-	TRBV27	TGTGCCAGCAGTTCTCTCGACACGATAAACTATGGCTACACCTTC	CASSSLDTINYGYTF
-	TRBJ2-2	-	TRBV6-5	TGTGCCAGCGGCCGCAACACCGGGGAGCTGTTTTTT	CASGRNTGELFF
-	TRBJ2-7	once	TRBV27	TGTGCCAGCAGAGAATACCACTCCCCCTACGAGCAGTACTTC	CASREYHSPYEQYF
-	TRBJ1-4	once	TRBV28	TGTGCCAGCAGTTTAAGCGGTGAAAAACTGTTTTTT	CASSLSGEKLFF
TRBD1	TRBJ1-6	-	TRBV9	TGTGCCAGCGCGACAGGGGGGGATTCACCCCTCCACTTT	CASATGGDSPLHF
TRBD2	TRBJ2-3	once	TRBV2	TGTGCCAGCAGTGAGGGACTAGCGGTTTGTAACACAGATACGCAGTATTTT	CASSEGLAVCNTDTQYF
-	TRBJ2-5	-	TRBV19	TGTGCCAGTAGTATGGGCTACGGGGGAGAGACCCAGTACTTC	CASSMGYGGETQYF
-	TRBJ1-2	-	TRBV6-1	TGTGCCAGCAGTGAAAAAATCTACCAGGATAACTATGGCTACACCTTC	CASSEKIYQDNYGYTF
TRBD2	TRBJ2-3	-	TRBV7-9	TGTGCCAGCAGCGGAGGTAGCGGGAGGCACCCTAGCACAGATACGCAGTATTTT	CASSGGSGRHPSTDTQYF
-	TRBJ2-3	-	TRBV5-1	TGCGCCAGCAGCTTGGGAACCCGGCGGGATACGCAGTATTTT	CASSLGTRRDTQYF
-	TRBJ1-5	-	TRBV28	TGTGCCAGCAGTTTCGGGGATGTGGGCAATCAGCCCCAGCATTTT	CASSFGDVGNQPQHF
TRBD2	TRBJ2-1	-	TRBV2	TGTGCCAGCAATCCAGCGGGACCGCAGTTCTTC	CASNPAGPQFF
-	TRBJ2-5	-	TRBV11-2	TGTGCCAGCAGCTTAGATCTGTACCCACCCAGAGAGACCCAGTACTTC	CASSLDLYPPRETQYF
TRBD1	TRBJ1-1	-	TRBV6-6	TGTGCCAGCAGTTTGGGGACAGGGGTAGCGAACACTGAAGCTTTCTTT	CASSLGTGVANTEAFF
-	TRBJ2-3	once	TRBV6-5	TGTGCCAGCCAGCCAGGGCAGGGATACACAGATACGCAGTATTTT	CASQPGQGYTDTQYF
TRBD2	TRBJ2-7	-	TRBV7-2	TGTGCCAGCAGCTTAGCAACGACTAGCGGGAGCTACGAGCAGTACTTC	CASSLATTSGSYEQYF
TRBD1	TRBJ1-2	few	TRBV5-1	TGCGCCAGCAGCCAAGGACAGGGATCATATCTTGGCTACACCTTC	CASSQGQGSYLGYTF
TRBD1	TRBJ1-2	-	TRBV19	TGTGCCAGTAGTAGGGAAACAGGGGCTTATGGCTACACCTTC	CASSRETGAYGYTF
TRBD1	TRBJ1-1	-	TRBV29-1	TGCAGCGTGGACCCTACAGGGGGTACTGAAGCTTTCTTT	CSVDPTGGTEAFF
-	TRBJ1-3	-	TRBV13	TGTGCCAGCAGCTTTTGGGACTACCCTGGAAACACCATATATTTT	CASSFWDYPGNTIYF
TRBD1	TRBJ2-5	-	TRBV4-2	TGTGCCAGCAGCCCGCCATGGACAGGGACGAAGACCCAGTACTTC	CASSPPWTGTKTQYF
TRBD1	TRBJ1-2	-	TRBV4-1	TGCGCCAGCAGCCAAGACGGGACAGAGAACTATGGCTACACCTTC	CASSQDGTENYGYTF
TRBD1	TRBJ2-7	-	TRBV28	TGTGCCAGCAGTGGGGCAGGGGGCTACGAGCAGTACTTC	CASSGAGGYEQYF
TRBD1	TRBJ2-1	-	TRBV6-1	TGTGCCAGCAGTGAAGTGGACAGGGGGAGGGATGAGCAGTTCTTC	CASSEVDRGRDEQFF
-	TRBJ2-1	-	TRBV27	TGTGCCAGCAGTGCGGAGGGAGCTTACAATGAGCAGTTCTTC	CASSAEGAYNEQFF
-	TRBJ1-1	-	TRBV11-3	TGTGCCAGCAGCTTGGGGCGGGAGAACACTGAAGCTTTCTTT	CASSLGRENTEAFF
TRBD1	TRBJ1-1	-	TRBV28	TGTGCCAGCAGGTCAGGGGGCGAGGAGACTGAAGCTTTCTTT	CASRSGGEETEAFF
TRBD1	TRBJ2-1	-	TRBV9	TGTGCCAGCAGCGTAGTCCCTCCCTACACAGGGACAGGCAGCTTGAACGGGAATGAGCAGTTCTTC	CASSVVPPYTGTGSLNGNEQFF
TRBD2	TRBJ2-3	-	TRBV6-5	TGTGCCAGCAGTTCGCTAGCGGGAGTGGCCGATACGCAGTATTTT	CASSSLAGVADTQYF
TRBD1	TRBJ2-7	few	TRBV19	TGTGCCAGTAGTTTTGGACAGGGACCCTACGAGCAGTACTTC	CASSFGQGPYEQYF
TRBD1	TRBJ2-1	-	TRBV28	TGTGCCAGCAGTTTAAGAGGGGGCGCCTACAATGAGCAGTTCTTC	CASSLRGGAYNEQFF
TRBD2	TRBJ2-1	-	TRBV4-1	TGCGCCAGCAGCCGAGCGGGGGAGGGTTACAATGAGCAGTTCTTC	CASSRAGEGYNEQFF
TRBD2	TRBJ2-7	-	TRBV5-8	TGTGCCAGCAGACTAGCGGGAGGTCACGAGCAGTACTTC	CASRLAGGHEQYF
-	TRBJ2-2	-	TRBV15	TGTGCCACCAGCAGAGGAGGGCCGGGGGAGCTGTTTTTT	CATSRGGPGELFF
TRBD1	TRBJ1-4	once	TRBV2	TGTGCCAGCAGAGGGGACAGGGGCCGTGGTGGAAAACTGTTTTTT	CASRGDRGRGGKLFF
-	TRBJ2-6	once	TRBV7-6	TGTGCCAGCAGTCAGCAGGGGGGCCGGGGGGCCAACGTCCTGACTTTC	CASSQQGGRGANVLTF
-	TRBJ1-2	-	TRBV27	TGTGCCAGCAGTTTGGGGGGGCTGGCGGGCTACACCTTC	CASSLGGLAGYTF
TRBD1	TRBJ1-2	-	TRBV28	TGTGCCAGCAACTACGCAGGGACAGGACCCCCGTGGGGCTACACCTTC	CASNYAGTGPPWGYTF
TRBD1	TRBJ1-5	-	TRBV5-8	TGTGCCAGCAGCCCAGGACAGGTAAACAATCAGCCCCAGCATTTT	CASSPGQVNNQPQHF
-	TRBJ2-3	-	TRBV5-1	TGCGCCAGCAGCTCCGGGAGCACAGATACGCAGTATTTT	CASSSGSTDTQYF
TRBD2	TRBJ2-3	-	TRBV4-2	TGTGCCAGCAGCCAAGATCCGACTAGCGGGATAGGGACAGATACGCAGTATTTT	CASSQDPTSGIGTDTQYF
-	TRBJ2-3	-	TRBV4-1	TGCGCCAGCAGCCAAGAGCCAGGGGTAGATACGCAGTATTTT	CASSQEPGVDTQYF
TRBD2	TRBJ2-7	-	TRBV6-6	TGTGCCAGCAGTTACTCCAGCGGGAGCTACGAGCAGTACTTC	CASSYSSGSYEQYF
TRBD1	TRBJ1-5	-	TRBV19	TGTGCCAGTAGTATAGCGGGCAGGGGGAATCAGCCCCAGCATTTT	CASSIAGRGNQPQHF
-	TRBJ2-7	-	TRBV28	TGTGCCAGCAGCTTGACAAGTCTCGAAGGCGACGAGCAGTACTTC	CASSLTSLEGDEQYF
-	TRBJ2-2	-	TRBV5-1	TGCGCCAGCTACCTTGGGCCGTCGAACACCGGGGAGCTGTTTTTT	CASYLGPSNTGELFF
TRBD1	TRBJ2-7	-	TRBV4-1	TGCGCCAGCAGCCAAGAAAGACAGGGGAACTCCTACGAGCAGTACTTC	CASSQERQGNSYEQYF
-	TRBJ2-3	-	TRBV6-6	TGTGCCAGCAGTTCTCTCCGAACGGGAGTGACAGATACGCAGTATTTT	CASSSLRTGVTDTQYF
-	TRBJ2-7	-	TRBV7-8	TGTGCCAGCAGCTGGGATCAGGGGTCCTACGAGCAGTACTTC	CASSWDQGSYEQYF
-	TRBJ2-1	-	TRBV28	TGTGCCAGCAGTTTATCGCTAGTAGCGAATGAGCAGTTCTTC	CASSLSLVANEQFF
TRBD1	TRBJ1-5	-	TRBV28	TGTGCCAGCAGCCAGGTAGGGGGCGTACAGCCCCAGCATTTT	CASSQVGGVQPQHF
TRBD2	TRBJ2-1	-	TRBV11-3	TGTGCCAGCAGCCGACTAGCGGGTAATGAGCAGTTCTTC	CASSRLAGNEQFF
-	TRBJ2-2	-	TRBV5-1	TGCGCCAGCAGCTTGAACTACAACACCGGGGAGCTGTTTTTT	CASSLNYNTGELFF